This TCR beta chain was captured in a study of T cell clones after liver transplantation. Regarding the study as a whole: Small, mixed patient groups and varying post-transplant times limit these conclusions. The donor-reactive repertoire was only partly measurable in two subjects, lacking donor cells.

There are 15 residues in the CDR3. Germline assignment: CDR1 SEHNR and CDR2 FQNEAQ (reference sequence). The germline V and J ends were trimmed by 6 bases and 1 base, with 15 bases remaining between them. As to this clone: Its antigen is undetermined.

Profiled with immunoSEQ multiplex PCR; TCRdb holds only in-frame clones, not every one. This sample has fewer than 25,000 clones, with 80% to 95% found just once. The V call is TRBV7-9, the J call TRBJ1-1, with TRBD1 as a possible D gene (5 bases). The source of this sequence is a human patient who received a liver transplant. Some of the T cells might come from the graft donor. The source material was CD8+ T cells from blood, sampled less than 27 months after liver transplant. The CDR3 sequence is CASRKSGTANTEAFF. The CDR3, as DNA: TGTGCCAGCAGGAAATCCGGGACGGCGAACACTGAAGCTTTCTTT. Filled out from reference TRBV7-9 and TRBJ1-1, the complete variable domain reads DTGVSQNPRHKITKRGQNVTFRCDPISEHNRLYWYRQTLGQGPEFLTYFQNEAQLEKSRLLSDRFSAERPKGSFSTLEIQRTEQGDSAMYLCASRKSGTANTEAFFGQGTRLTVV.